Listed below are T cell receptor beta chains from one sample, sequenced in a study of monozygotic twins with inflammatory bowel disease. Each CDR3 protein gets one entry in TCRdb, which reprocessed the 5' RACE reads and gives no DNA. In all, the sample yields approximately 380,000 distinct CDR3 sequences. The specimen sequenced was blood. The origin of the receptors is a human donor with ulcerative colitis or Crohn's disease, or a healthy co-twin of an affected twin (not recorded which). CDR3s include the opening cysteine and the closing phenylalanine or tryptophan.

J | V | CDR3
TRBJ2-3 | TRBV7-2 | CASGRGRGGADTQYF
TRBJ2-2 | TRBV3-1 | CASSRRNRQTGELFF
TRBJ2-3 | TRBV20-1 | CSPEGGAFNTQYF
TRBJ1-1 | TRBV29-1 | CSVDRGVNTEAFF
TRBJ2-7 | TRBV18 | CASSPITGEGNEQYF
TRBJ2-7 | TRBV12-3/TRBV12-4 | CASSYGQGAVDEQYF
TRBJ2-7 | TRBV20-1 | CSARDSLSPYEQYF
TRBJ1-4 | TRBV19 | CASSTNRAQDEKLFF
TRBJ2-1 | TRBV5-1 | CASSLVGLVRGEQFF
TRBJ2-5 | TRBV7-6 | CASRGAQETQYF
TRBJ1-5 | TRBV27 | CASSMTTQPQHF
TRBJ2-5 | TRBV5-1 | CASKLSTGSQETQYF
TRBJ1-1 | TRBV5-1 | CASRLWSNTEAFF
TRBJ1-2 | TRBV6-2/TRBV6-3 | CASRKSGTGANYGYTF
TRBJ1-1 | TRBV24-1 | CVTSDPGTGDTEAFF
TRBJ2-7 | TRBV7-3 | CASSPTTGHEQYF
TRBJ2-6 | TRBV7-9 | CAIPGQTISGANVLTF
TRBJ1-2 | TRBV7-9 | CASSLKGSGYTF
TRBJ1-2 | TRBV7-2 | CASSLDGDGYTF
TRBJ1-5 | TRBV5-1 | CASSLDRGNQPQHF
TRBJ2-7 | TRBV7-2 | CASSSPPLEQYF
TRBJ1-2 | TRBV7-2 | CASSLAIRGYTF
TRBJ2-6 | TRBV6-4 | CASSDGTGDGANVLTF
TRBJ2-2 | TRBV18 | CASSPWESSNTGELFF
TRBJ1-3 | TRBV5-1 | CASSLGQGENTIYF
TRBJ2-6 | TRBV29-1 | CSVGSSSSGANVLTF
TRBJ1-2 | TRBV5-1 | CASSLAPSLNYGYTF
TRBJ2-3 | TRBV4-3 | CASSQSSTGGSNTDTQYF
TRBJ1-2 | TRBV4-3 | CASSPLQNNYGYTF
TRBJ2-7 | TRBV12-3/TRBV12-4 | CASSFLAGGEQYF
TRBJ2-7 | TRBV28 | CASSLFGDYEQYF
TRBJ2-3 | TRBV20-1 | CSARTGSTDTQYF
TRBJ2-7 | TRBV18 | CASSPPGAGEQYF
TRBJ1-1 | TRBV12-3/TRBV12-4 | CASTLHSNTEAFF